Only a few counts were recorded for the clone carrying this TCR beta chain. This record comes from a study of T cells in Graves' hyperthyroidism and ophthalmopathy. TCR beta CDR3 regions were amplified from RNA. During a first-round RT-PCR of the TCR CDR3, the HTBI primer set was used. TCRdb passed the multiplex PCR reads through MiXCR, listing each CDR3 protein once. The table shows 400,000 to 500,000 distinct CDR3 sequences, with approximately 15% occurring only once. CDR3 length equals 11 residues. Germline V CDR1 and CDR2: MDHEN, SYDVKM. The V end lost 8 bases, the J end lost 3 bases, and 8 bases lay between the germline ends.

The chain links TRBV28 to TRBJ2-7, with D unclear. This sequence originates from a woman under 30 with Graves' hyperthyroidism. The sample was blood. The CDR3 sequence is CASASGYEQYF. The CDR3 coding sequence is TGTGCCAGCGCCTCGGGCTACGAGCAGTACTTC. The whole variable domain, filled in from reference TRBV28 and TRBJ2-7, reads DVKVTQSSRYLVKRTGEKVFLECVQDMDHENMFWYRQDPGLGLRLIYFSYDVKMKEKGDIPEGYSVSREKKERFSLILESASTNQTSMYLCASASGYEQYFGPGTRLTVT.